Below are 21 T cell receptor beta chains sequenced from a single sample in a study of cytomegalovirus exposure and HLA in healthy donors. Only in-frame clones appear in the TCRdb table, and some are missing; sequencing was by immunoSEQ multiplex PCR. The data hold roughly 330,000 clones, with about 90% observed a single time. The material sequenced was PBMCs. The origin of the receptors is a woman aged 30 to 39 in good health and CMV-seropositive.

The chain couples TRBV6-6 to TRBJ2-5, with D unclear. The V gene lost 4 bases and the J gene lost 3 bases, with 12 bases spanning the gap. Germline CDR1 reads MNHNY; CDR2 reads SVGAGI (reference sequence). There are 14 residues in the CDR3. CDR3 sequence: CASSFTPGKETQYF. Here the CDR3 DNA reads TGTGCCAGCAGTTTTACCCCGGGTAAAGAGACCCAGTACTTC.

The chain couples TRBV27 to TRBJ1-2; 8 nucleotides line up with TRBD1. With V trimmed by 7 bases and J by 4 bases, 8 bases remained unmatched. CDR1 is MNHEY, CDR2 SMNVEV, per germline (reference sequence). CDR3 length: 14 residues. CDR3 in DNA: TGTGCCAGCAAGGACAGGGAGGAAGTCTATGGCTACACCTTC. This translates into CASKDREEVYGYTF.

This clone was recorded only once. This rearrangement joins TRBV11-1 to TRBJ2-7; no firm D call. The V end lost 4 bases, the J end lost 4 bases, and 8 bases lay between the germline ends. CDR1 and CDR2 from the germline V gene are SGHAT and FQDESV (reference sequence). The CDR3 length is 12 residues. The CDR3 DNA is TGTGCCAGCAGCTCCACCGGGTACGAGCAGTACTTC. This gives the protein CASSSTGYEQYF. The complete variable domain, with remaining parts taken from reference TRBV11-1 and TRBJ2-7, reads EAEVAQSPRYKITEKSQAVAFWCDPISGHATLYWYRQILGQGPELLVQFQDESVVDDSQLPKDRFSAERLKGVDSTLKIQPAELGDSAMYLCASSSTGYEQYFGPGTRLTVT.

V is TRBV4-3 and J is TRBJ2-5; possible D gene TRBD2, 6 bases. The V and J ends lost 4 bases and 5 bases respectively, with 17 bases between them. This CDR3 contains 15 residues. Germline V gives CDR1 LGHNA, CDR2 YSLEER. The CDR3 protein is CASSPLWRVDETQYF. The CDR3 nucleotides are TGCGCCAGCAGCCCTCTCTGGAGGGTCGACGAGACCCAGTACTTC.

The J gene is TRBJ2-7, the V gene TRBV28, with D unresolved. Germline CDR1 MDHEN, CDR2 SYDVKM. The CDR3 is 15 residues long. V lost 3 bases to trimming and J lost 3 bases, with 15 bases between them. The CDR3 nucleotides are TGTGCCAGCAGTTTGTCGTATTTTGTAAACTACGAGCAGTACTTC. Translated: CASSLSYFVNYEQYF.

This clone showed up just once. The chain joins TRBV19 to TRBJ2-5; no reliable D call. The CDR3 totals 13 residues. The germline gives CDR1 LNHDA, CDR2 SQIVND (reference sequence). V lost 3 bases and J 5 bases, leaving 10 bases between the germline ends. This CDR3 is CASSIGWVETQYF. The CDR3 nucleotides are TGTGCCAGTAGTATCGGATGGGTTGAGACCCAGTACTTC.

This clone was observed once. The chain links TRBV18 to TRBJ1-2; a possible D gene is TRBD1 (6 bases). Trimming stripped 3 bases from V and 0 bases from J, with 17 bases between. Per germline, CDR1 KGHSH and CDR2 LQKENI. The CDR3 sequence is 17 residues long. CDR3 region: CASSPRGAAHTNYGYTF. CDR3 bases: TGTGCCAGCTCACCTCGGGGGGCCGCACATACTAACTATGGCTACACCTTC.

The V and J genes are TRBV2 and TRBJ2-5, with TRBD1 matching over 7 bases. CDR3 length: 14 residues. The J segment lost 2 bases and the V segment lost 5 bases, leaving 5 bases of the junction unmatched. Germline V gene data show CDR1 as SNHLY and CDR2 as FYNNEI. The CDR3 protein is CASSRGTVQETQYF. Here the CDR3 DNA reads TGTGCCAGCAGTAGGGGGACAGTACAAGAGACCCAGTACTTC.

This chain uses TRBV5-6 with TRBJ2-5; tentatively, D is TRBD1 or TRBD2 (5 bases each). The V gene lost 3 bases and the J gene lost 3 bases, with 12 bases spanning the gap. Germline-derived CDR1 and CDR2 are SGHDT and YYEEEE. The CDR3 contains 14 residues. The CDR3 DNA is TGTGCCAGCAGCTACCGGGACGTTGAAGAGACCCAGTACTTC. The encoded protein is CASSYRDVEETQYF.

This rearrangement joins TRBV30 to TRBJ1-5; D is perhaps TRBD1 (5 bases). From germline, CDR1 is GTSNPN and CDR2 SVGIG (reference sequence). There are 14 residues in the CDR3. V shed 0 bases and J shed 4 bases, with 10 bases lying between them. In DNA form, the CDR3 reads TGTGCCTGGAGTGTCGATTGGGGGAATCAGCCCCAGCATTTT. Translated: CAWSVDWGNQPQHF. Full variable domain (remainder filled in from reference TRBV30 and TRBJ1-5): SQTIHQWPATLVQPVGSPLSLECTVEGTSNPNLYWYRQAAGRGLQLLFYSVGIGQISSEVPQNLSASRPQDRQFILSSKKLLLSDSGFYLCAWSVDWGNQPQHFGDGTRLSIL.

The genes are TRBV4-1 and TRBJ2-7; TRBD2 agrees at 12 bases. CDR3 length: 18 amino acids. CDR1 and CDR2 (germline): MGHRA, YSYEKL. V dropped 1 base and J dropped 2; count of bases not matched to a gene: 9. CDR3: CASSQGLAGVTYPYEQYF. The CDR3 nucleotides are TGCGCCAGCAGCCAAGGACTAGCGGGAGTTACGTACCCCTACGAGCAGTACTTC.

This sequence joins TRBV27 and TRBJ2-1, with TRBD2 matching 8 bases. The CDR3 has 17 amino acids. Germline loops: CDR1 MNHEY, CDR2 SMNVEV (reference sequence). J lost 0 bases, V lost 6 bases, and 10 bases had no gene match. Written as DNA, the CDR3 is TGTGCCAGCAGCCTCACTAGCGGTTTGAGCTCCTACAATGAGCAGTTCTTC. Translated, it gives CASSLTSGLSSYNEQFF.

The chain links TRBV5-1 to TRBJ2-1; weak D call: TRBD1 (6 bases). CDR1 is SGHRS, CDR2 YFSETQ, per germline. The CDR3 consists of 15 residues. V gave up 3 bases and J gave up 0 bases, with 10 bases separating them. Written as DNA, the CDR3 is TGCGCCAGCAGCTCAGGACAGAGCTCCTACAATGAGCAGTTCTTC. As protein: CASSSGQSSYNEQFF.

The CDR3 loop is CASTSDSGADTGELFF. CDR3 in DNA: TGTGCCAGCACCTCAGATTCGGGGGCGGACACCGGGGAGCTGTTTTTT. The V gene is TRBV9, the J gene TRBJ2-2; tentatively, D is TRBD1 or TRBD2 (6 bases each). CDR1 is SGDLS, CDR2 YYNGEE, per germline. Trimming took off 6 bases at V and 3 bases at J, with 18 bases between the two ends. The CDR3 has 16 amino acids.

The chain is built from TRBV27 and TRBJ2-3, with D perhaps matching TRBD2 (6 bases). This CDR3 region has 15 residues. The V and J ends lost 5 bases and 1 base respectively, with 13 bases between them. The V gene's germline CDR1 is MNHEY and CDR2 SMNVEV (reference sequence). For the CDR3, the DNA is TGTGCCAGCAGTCCGGGACTGTGGGGCACAGATACGCAGTATTTT. This codes for CASSPGLWGTDTQYF.

The chain uses TRBV5-1 and TRBJ1-2; 8 bases map to TRBD1. This CDR3 is built from 14 residues. Trimming took 6 bases from V and 6 from J; bases not matched to a gene: 10. Germline V CDR1 and CDR2: SGHRS, YFSETQ. For the CDR3, the DNA is TGCGCCAGCACGTCCAGGGGGCAACCTGATGGCTACACCTTC. Translation gives CASTSRGQPDGYTF.

V and J are TRBV28 and TRBJ1-6; D is uncertain. This CDR3 has 16 residues. Trimming shortened V by 3 bases and J by 4 bases, and 13 bases separated the two germline ends. Germline-derived CDR1 and CDR2 are MDHEN and SYDVKM. The CDR3 spells CASSFRTAGYNSPLHF. The CDR3 DNA reads as TGTGCCAGCAGTTTCCGGACGGCGGGGTATAATTCACCCCTCCACTTT.

CDR3 DNA sequence: TGTGCCAGCAGGTCTAGCGGGGCCGGGGTAGATACGCAGTATTTT. This sequence encodes CASRSSGAGVDTQYF. The gene calls are TRBV28 and TRBJ2-3, with 9 bases matching TRBD2. In germline, CDR1 is MDHEN, CDR2 SYDVKM. This CDR3 is 15 amino acids long. The V segment lost 6 bases and the J segment 5 bases; nucleotides outside the gene matches: 9.

This clone appeared once. This rearrangement joins TRBV4-3 to TRBJ1-2; D ambiguous. CDR1 is LGHNA, CDR2 YSLEER, per germline. V dropped 2 bases and J dropped 8 bases, with 21 bases sitting between them. The CDR3 sequence is 16 residues long. The CDR3 region is CASSQLPEPEPYGYTF. The CDR3 bases are TGCGCCAGCAGCCAACTCCCCGAACCTGAACCATACGGCTACACCTTC.

This clone has only one observation. V usage is TRBV6-5 and J usage is TRBJ2-3, with D tentatively TRBD1 (5 bases). There are 15 residues in the CDR3. V lost 3 bases and J lost 1, with 11 bases in between. Germline lookup yields CDR1 MNHEY and CDR2 SVGAGI. CDR3 in amino acids: CASSYYDSRTDTQYF. The DNA for the CDR3 is TGTGCCAGCAGTTATTACGACAGCCGCACAGATACGCAGTATTTT.

The genes are TRBV7-3 and TRBJ2-6, with D unresolved. CDR1 and CDR2 from the germline V gene are SGHTA and FQGTGA. This CDR3 has 14 amino acids. V was shortened by 4 bases and J by 4 bases, with 8 bases between the two germline ends. This CDR3 is CASSSNNGANVLTF. CDR3 sequence (DNA): TGTGCCAGCAGCTCCAACAACGGGGCCAACGTCCTGACTTTC.